The 20 T cell receptor beta chains listed next were all sequenced from one sample in a study of monozygotic twins with inflammatory bowel disease. TCRdb re-called the 5' RACE reads, yielding one record per CDR3 amino acid sequence without DNA. Listed are 330,000 or so distinct CDR3 sequences; roughly 2% falls within the top ten. The sample taken for sequencing was blood. Receptor source: a human donor with ulcerative colitis or Crohn's disease, or a healthy co-twin of an affected twin (not recorded which).

V gene TRBV5-4 combines with J gene TRBJ1-2. This CDR3 spans 13 amino acids. CDR1 SGHNT and CDR2 YYREEE come from the germline V gene (reference sequence). CDR3 in amino acids: CAVQSTGGYGYTF.

The CDR3 spells CASSFSTASYEQYF. The chain combines TRBV28 with TRBJ2-7. The CDR3 runs to 14 residues. Germline CDR1 reads MDHEN; CDR2 reads SYDVKM. The entire variable domain, with the rest obtained from reference TRBV28 and TRBJ2-7, is as follows: DVKVTQSSRYLVKRTGEKVFLECVQDMDHENMFWYRQDPGLGLRLIYFSYDVKMKEKGDIPEGYSVSREKKERFSLILESASTNQTSMYLCASSFSTASYEQYFGPGTRLTVT.

The chain uses TRBV5-1 and TRBJ1-5; TCRdb lists TRBD1, though no DNA is available to test this call. CDR1 is SGHRS, CDR2 YFSETQ, per germline. This CDR3 spans 15 amino acids. Here the CDR3 reads CASTPGTGLNQPQHF. Variable domain in full (rest from reference TRBV5-1 and TRBJ1-5): KAGVTQTPRYLIKTRGQQVTLSCSPISGHRSVSWYQQTPGQGLQFLFEYFSETQRNKGNFPGRFSGRQFSNSRSEMNVSTLELGDSALYLCASTPGTGLNQPQHFGDGTRLSIL.

This chain links TRBV6-1 with TRBJ2-7; TCRdb selects TRBD1, and the lack of DNA leaves this call unchecked. Germline V gene data show CDR1 as MNHNS and CDR2 as SASEGT. The CDR3 runs 14 residues. CDR3 protein: CASSAGQGGYEQYF.

The rearrangement links TRBV27 to TRBJ2-7; the D call from TCRdb, TRBD2, cannot be confirmed without DNA. The CDR3 is 14 amino acids. Germline CDR1 reads MNHEY; CDR2 reads SMNVEV (reference sequence). CDR3 residues: CASSYRDGLYEQYF.

The chain is built from TRBV30 and TRBJ1-4. This CDR3 is 12 amino acids long. CDR1 is GTSNPN and CDR2 is SVGIG in the germline V gene (reference sequence). The CDR3 spells CAWSVRGEKLFF.

The rearrangement uses TRBV5-1 and TRBJ2-1; TCRdb returns TRBD2, unconfirmable since there is no DNA. Germline lookup yields CDR1 SGHRS and CDR2 YFSETQ. This CDR3 comprises 14 residues. The CDR3 loop reads CASSLGLAGHEQFF.

V is TRBV20-1 and J is TRBJ1-1; TCRdb reports TRBD1, a call that lacks DNA to check it against. Germline CDR1 DFQATT, CDR2 SNEGSKA (reference sequence). The CDR3 extends over 12 amino acids. Here the CDR3 reads CSARGRVTEAFF.

This chain uses TRBV7-2 with TRBJ2-7; TCRdb's D call, TRBD2, is unchecked because there is no DNA. The CDR3 has 14 amino acids. Germline CDR1 is SGHTA and CDR2 is FQGNSA. The CDR3 reads CASSSDAVSPEQYF.

The rearrangement links TRBV30 to TRBJ2-2; with no DNA, the TCRdb D assignment of TRBD1 cannot be verified. From germline, CDR1 is GTSNPN and CDR2 SVGIG (reference sequence). The CDR3 loop spans 13 amino acids. The CDR3 loop is CAWDRANTGELFF.

V and J are TRBV5-1 and TRBJ2-7. Germline V gene sequence: CDR1 SGHRS, CDR2 YFSETQ. CDR3 length: 15 residues. The CDR3 loop reads CASSLDSGATYEQYF.

The chain joins TRBV7-2 to TRBJ1-5; as DNA is missing, the TRBD1 call by TCRdb cannot be tested. The CDR3 has 14 residues. CDR1 and CDR2 from the germline V gene are SGHTA and FQGNSA. CDR3 amino acids: CASSQTGKEQPQHF.

V is TRBV5-4 and J is TRBJ2-1; there is no DNA to check the TCRdb D call of TRBD2. Germline CDR1 reads SGHNT; CDR2 reads YYREEE (reference sequence). The CDR3 runs to 16 residues. The CDR3 loop is CASSRLLAGGRNEQFF.

The CDR3: CASSLFGLAGRMEQYF. The J gene is TRBJ2-7, the V gene TRBV27; the D call of TRBD2 rests on TCRdb alone, since no DNA is present to check it. CDR1 and CDR2 (germline): MNHEY, SMNVEV (reference sequence). The CDR3 is 16 amino acids.

The chain uses TRBV28 and TRBJ2-5. The CDR3 runs to 15 residues. The germline V gene has CDR1 MDHEN and CDR2 SYDVKM. CDR3 sequence reads: CASSLYGGIQETQYF.

This chain uses TRBV7-8 with TRBJ2-3. CDR1 and CDR2 (germline): SGHVS, FQNEAQ. The CDR3 runs 17 residues. CDR3 region: CASSLAVVGVYLDTQYF.

V usage is TRBV7-9 and J usage is TRBJ2-3. Germline V gene sequence: CDR1 SEHNR, CDR2 FQNEAQ (reference sequence). The CDR3 contains 12 residues. This CDR3 is CASSWDTDTQYF.

CDR3 in amino acids: CSATHRVSRGDNEQFF. V gene TRBV20-1 combines with J gene TRBJ2-1; TCRdb proposes TRBD1, but this gene call is untestable without DNA. The CDR3 runs to 16 residues. The V gene's germline CDR1 is DFQATT and CDR2 SNEGSKA (reference sequence).

The chain couples TRBV27 to TRBJ1-4; the TCRdb call, TRBD1, lacks DNA for checking. This CDR3 spans 15 amino acids. Germline assignment: CDR1 MNHEY and CDR2 SMNVEV (reference sequence). CDR3 sequence reads: CASSFYGGRYEKLFF.

This chain connects TRBV6-5 to TRBJ2-7; the TRBD1 assignment by TCRdb is unverifiable without DNA. Germline CDR1 is MNHEY and CDR2 is SVGAGI. The CDR3 is made up of 14 amino acids. The CDR3: CASSYSIRGGEQYF.